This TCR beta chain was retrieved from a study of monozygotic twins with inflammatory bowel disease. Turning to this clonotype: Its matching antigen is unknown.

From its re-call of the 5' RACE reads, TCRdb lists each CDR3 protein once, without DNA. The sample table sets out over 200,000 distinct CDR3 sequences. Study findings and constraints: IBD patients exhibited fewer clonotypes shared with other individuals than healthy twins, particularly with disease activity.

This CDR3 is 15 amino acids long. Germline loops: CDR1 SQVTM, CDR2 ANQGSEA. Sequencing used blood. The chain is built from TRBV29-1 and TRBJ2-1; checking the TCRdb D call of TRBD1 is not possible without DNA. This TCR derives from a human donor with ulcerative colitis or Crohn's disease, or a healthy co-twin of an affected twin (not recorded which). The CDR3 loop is CSVAPSYGGYNEQFF.